The source of this T cell receptor beta chain is a study of T cell responses to AZD1222 COVID-19 vaccine (dated by TCRdb to 2020 to 2023). Study-wide context: AZD1222 recipients given second doses at about 4 weeks or at about 12 weeks were pooled, since spike-specific TCR depth and breadth were not found to differ between the two schedules. A total of approximately 250 trial participants underwent TCR sequencing, of whom roughly 210 had received two doses of AZD1222 and about 26 had received two doses of the MenACWY control vaccine. Enrollment into the trials was organized by age into subgroups of 18-55, 56-69 and 70-plus years, and those subgroups contained approximately 160, 26 and 62 TCR-sequenced participants, respectively.

A note on this clone: Its binding antigen is unknown. No much larger clone is present one base from it, and per-base qualities are unavailable.

Read against the paper, the sample's time point label means: baseline before first vaccination. Vaccinee samples were obtained from the UK trials COV001 and COV002, which included a single-blind randomized controlled phase 2/3 trial of AZD1222 (ChAdOx1 nCoV-19) in healthy adults. For TCRbeta chain sequencing, PBMC samples were collected from trial participants at day 0 and at day 28 after the second dose. The CDR3 regions of human TCRbeta chains were analyzed by immunosequencing. On the authors' methods: TCRs in the repertoires were matched against a reference library of SARS-CoV-2-specific TCRs that had been generated with the MIRA antigen-specificity platform. Breadth was defined as the fraction of unique TCRs that were SARS-CoV-2-associated, and depth was defined as the fraction of total T cells that were SARS-CoV-2-associated. Using the MIRA data, each spike-specific TCR was assigned both to the spike region to which the TCR was reactive and to a CD4 or CD8 class. Log10-transformed breadth and depth values were compared by one-way ANOVA with Sidak's multiple comparisons tests. In TCRdb, the immuneACCESS table is reduced to in-frame sequences with V and J assigned. These tables do not hold every clone; where another copy was compared, an unresolved V gene accounts for under half, and the others remain unexplained. V and J calls plus clone size are reproduced from that table; the DNA served to infer D and trimming. The sample table lists 130,000 to 150,000 clones, approximately 89% of them with a count of one. The leading ten clones occupy roughly 5.5% of the sample.

Trimming takes 8 bases off V and 16 bases off J; junction bases not matched to a gene: 20. According to the germline V gene, CDR1 reads ENHRY and CDR2 reads SYGVKD. Taken from cysteine to phenylalanine, the CDR3 has 15 residues. The sequence is cut down to CDR3 DNA, 45 bases in frame from base 1. The study at large found these results: Only six or seven AZD1222 recipients were SARS-CoV-2 seropositive at baseline, limiting conclusions about previously exposed vaccinees. Participants were mostly white British and included more females than males, and it was suggested by the authors that clonal diversity may have been underestimated. No day 14 peak-response samples were available, so repertoires were characterized only after the peak T cell response. Reportedly, close to half of the unique spike-specific TCRs recognized epitopes lying outside the regions that are mutated in the B.1.351 and B.1.1.7 variants. After two AZD1222 doses, both the breadth and the depth of spike-specific TCRs were significantly higher than at day 0 and than in MenACWY recipients. In the small 56-69-year group, the increase in depth fell short of significance, most likely because of low power. CD4 TCRs associated with the vaccine covered the entire spike protein, and the dominant responses were in regions 160-218 and 743-854.

Sequenced material: peripheral blood, taken on day 0 of AZD1222 vaccination. The clonotype originates from an adult in good health. The sequence joins TRBV10-3 to TRBJ2-1; 10 central nucleotides agree with TRBD2. The sequenced DNA is TGTGCCATCTGCGACCGTACTAGCGGGGACAGTGATGGCTTCTTC. The encoded protein is CAICDRTSGDSDGFF.